One and the same sample provided the 21 T cell receptor beta chains below, sequenced in a study of PD-1 blockade in classical Hodgkin lymphoma. Brentuximab vedotin exposure varied, and every patient relapsed after autologous stem cell transplantation. TCRdb keeps only in-frame clones here, not all; method: immunoSEQ multiplex PCR. The data hold more than 35,000 clones, with just over 75% observed a single time. The material was peripheral blood mononuclear cells (PBMCs), obtained before the second cycle of nivolumab. The receptors derive from a human donor with classical Hodgkin lymphoma.

V and J are TRBV10-3 and TRBJ1-1; no definite D call. Trimming took off 2 bases at V and 3 bases at J, with 13 bases between the two ends. This CDR3 has 15 residues. Looked up from germline, CDR1 is ENHRY and CDR2 is SYGVKD. In nucleotides, the CDR3 is TGTGCCATCAGTGAGGAGTACACCGGGGACACTGAAGCTTTCTTT. Translation gives CAISEEYTGDTEAFF.

This clone was counted a few times. The V gene is TRBV4-1, the J gene TRBJ1-5; D gene ambiguous. The CDR3 loop spans 14 amino acids. Germline-derived CDR1 and CDR2 are MGHRA and YSYEKL. V was trimmed by 2 bases and J by 4 bases, leaving 9 bases between them. The DNA of the CDR3 is TGCGCCAGCAGCCAACCACACACAAATCAGCCCCAGCATTTT. Translating it yields CASSQPHTNQPQHF.

The V and J genes are TRBV7-9 and TRBJ2-5; a weak D match, TRBD1 (6 bases). V was pared by 3 bases and J by 5 bases, with 7 bases between. CDR3 length equals 12 residues. Germline CDR1 and CDR2: SEHNR and FQNEAQ (reference sequence). The CDR3: CASSFTGETQYF. CDR3 DNA: TGTGCCAGCAGCTTCACAGGGGAGACCCAGTACTTC.

To note about this clone: Sequence at one end of the junction differs from germline and may be a read error. The chain joins TRBV11-3 to TRBJ2-3, with TRBD2 as a possible D gene (6 bases). Germline lookup yields CDR1 SGHNT and CDR2 YENEEA. CDR3 length equals 12 residues. This CDR3 is CASSLGGTPPDF. The CDR3 region has the DNA TGTGCCAGCAGCTTAGGCGGGACTCCCCCGGATTTT.

A single count supports this clone. This chain links TRBV6-5 with TRBJ1-6; D perhaps matches TRBD1 (6 bases). In germline, CDR1 is MNHEY, CDR2 SVGAGI. V lost 2 bases, J lost 7 bases, and 9 bases lay in between. The CDR3 has 14 amino acids. The CDR3 here is CASSYGGTNSPLHF. The CDR3 nucleotides are TGTGCCAGCAGTTACGGCGGGACAAATTCACCCCTCCACTTT.

The chain has TRBV18 and TRBJ2-3, with D possibly being TRBD2 (7 bases). The germline gives CDR1 KGHSH, CDR2 LQKENI. This CDR3 is built from 16 residues. Deletions cut 6 bases from V and 6 bases from J, with 22 bases between. This CDR3 is CASSGGQADPSDTQYF. The CDR3 nucleotides are TGTGCCAGCTCGGGGGGGCAAGCGGACCCCTCCGATACGCAGTATTTT.

Here the CDR3 reads CASSTGGQETQYF. The CDR3 bases are TGCGCCAGCAGCACGGGGGGGCAAGAGACCCAGTACTTC. The chain couples TRBV5-1 to TRBJ2-5; TRBD2 matches at 8 bases. From germline, CDR1 is SGHRS and CDR2 YFSETQ. The trim removed 4 bases at V and 2 bases at J, leaving 1 base unmatched. The CDR3 is 13 residues long.

The rearrangement uses TRBV9 and TRBJ2-3; D possibly corresponds to TRBD2 (6 bases). The germline V gene has CDR1 SGDLS and CDR2 YYNGEE. V lost 6 bases and J lost 2, with 13 bases in between. CDR3 size: 14 residues. The CDR3 sequence: CASTGSGHTDTQYF. The CDR3 coding sequence is TGTGCCAGCACGGGAAGCGGGCACACAGATACGCAGTATTTT. Complete variable domain (other parts from reference TRBV9 and TRBJ2-3): DSGVTQTPKHLITATGQRVTLRCSPRSGDLSVYWYQQSLDQGLQFLIQYYNGEERAKGNILERFSAQQFPDLHSELNLSSLELGDSALYFCASTGSGHTDTQYFGPGTRLTVL.

By share, this clone counts as large. The genes are TRBV18 and TRBJ2-7; TRBD2 is a possible D gene (5 bases). The CDR3 extends over 12 amino acids. Germline V gene data show CDR1 as KGHSH and CDR2 as LQKENI. The V and J ends lost 2 bases and 6 bases respectively, with 8 bases between them. CDR3 DNA sequence: TGTGCCAGCTCACCAGAGGGATTCGAGCAGTACTTC. It translates to CASSPEGFEQYF. The full variable domain, its missing parts supplied by reference TRBV18 and TRBJ2-7, is NAGVMQNPRHLVRRRGQEARLRCSPMKGHSHVYWYRQLPEEGLKFMVYLQKENIIDESGMPKERFSAEFPKEGPSILRIQQVVRGDSAAYFCASSPEGFEQYFGPGTRLTVT.

The gene calls are TRBV4-1 and TRBJ1-4, with D possibly matching TRBD1 (5 bases). The CDR3 sequence is 13 residues long. Per germline, CDR1 MGHRA and CDR2 YSYEKL. Trimming removed 4 bases at V and 8 bases at J, with 11 bases between. CDR3 sequence: CASSRDLEEKLFF. CDR3 bases: TGCGCCAGCAGCCGGGACCTGGAGGAAAAACTGTTTTTT.

This clone was seen only once. The rearrangement uses TRBV11-2 and TRBJ2-7, with D possibly being TRBD1 (5 bases). This CDR3 region has 14 residues. Trimming took off 0 bases at V and 3 bases at J, with 9 bases between the two ends. Germline V gives CDR1 SGHAT, CDR2 FQNNGV. CDR3 in amino acids: CASSLEQVNYEQYF. CDR3 in DNA: TGTGCCAGCAGCTTAGAACAGGTAAACTACGAGCAGTACTTC. The full variable domain, in which reference TRBV11-2 and TRBJ2-7 provide the parts outside the CDR3, is EAGVAQSPRYKIIEKRQSVAFWCNPISGHATLYWYQQILGQGPKLLIQFQNNGVVDDSQLPKDRFSAERLKGVDSTLKIQPAKLEDSAVYLCASSLEQVNYEQYFGPGTRLTVT.

This chain joins TRBV7-9 and TRBJ1-3; 7 bases are a match to TRBD1. Germline trimming cut 4 bases from V and 0 bases from J; bases unmatched to any gene: 3. The CDR3 has 15 residues. Germline CDR1 and CDR2: SEHNR and FQNEAQ (reference sequence). In DNA form, the CDR3 reads TGTGCCAGCAGCTGGTACAGGGGCTCTGGAAACACCATATATTTT. It encodes CASSWYRGSGNTIYF.

The V call is TRBV6-4, the J call TRBJ2-3, with TRBD1 matching over 7 bases. The CDR3 is 19 amino acids. Trimming took 0 bases from V and 0 from J; bases not matched to a gene: 12. The V gene's germline CDR1 is MRHNA and CDR2 SNTAGT. CDR3 in DNA: TGTGCCAGCAGTGACTCGAGTCGTGACAGGGTTCCTAGCACAGATACGCAGTATTTT. Amino acids: CASSDSSRDRVPSTDTQYF.

The chain uses TRBV7-8 and TRBJ2-7; D remains unclear. The V end was cut by 0 bases, the J end by 5 bases, with 8 bases between. The CDR3 runs to 13 residues. Germline-derived CDR1 and CDR2 are SGHVS and FQNEAQ. Here the CDR3 reads CASSLAVGDEQYF. CDR3 sequence (DNA): TGTGCCAGCAGCTTAGCTGTCGGCGACGAGCAGTACTTC.

This rearrangement joins TRBV7-2 to TRBJ2-1; possible D gene TRBD1, 5 bases. Germline lookup yields CDR1 SGHTA and CDR2 FQGNSA. V lost 2 bases and J 8 bases, leaving 13 bases between the germline ends. The CDR3 loop spans 14 amino acids. In DNA form, the CDR3 reads TGTGCCAGCAGCTTAATCTCCAGGGAACATGAGCAGTTCTTC. The encoded protein is CASSLISREHEQFF.

The chain carries TRBV7-2 and TRBJ1-2; D remains ambiguous. Germline V CDR1 and CDR2: SGHTA, FQGNSA. This CDR3 region has 14 residues. Deletions cut 5 bases from V and 2 bases from J, with 12 bases between. The CDR3: CASSLVPPNYGYTF. The DNA for the CDR3 is TGTGCCAGCAGCCTCGTGCCTCCGAACTATGGCTACACCTTC.

The chain is built from TRBV2 and TRBJ2-1; D is perhaps TRBD2 (6 bases). Trimming pared 7 bases from V and 6 bases from J, leaving 13 bases between. In germline, CDR1 is SNHLY, CDR2 FYNNEI. The CDR3 totals 13 residues. This chain's CDR3 is CASTRDLLNEQFF. The CDR3, as DNA: TGTGCCAGCACCCGGGACTTACTCAATGAGCAGTTCTTC.

CDR3: CASRLQGLGEAFF. In nucleotides, the CDR3 is TGTGCCAGCAGGTTACAGGGATTAGGTGAAGCTTTCTTT. The chain combines TRBV5-6 with TRBJ1-1; a possible D gene is TRBD1 (6 bases). Trimming stripped 5 bases from V and 7 bases from J, with 15 bases between. Per germline, CDR1 SGHDT and CDR2 YYEEEE. There are 13 residues in the CDR3.

The V and J genes are TRBV19 and TRBJ1-1; unclear D gene. Trimming removed 7 bases at V and 3 bases at J, with 12 bases between. The germline V gene encodes CDR1 LNHDA and CDR2 SQIVND (reference sequence). The CDR3 consists of 13 residues. Written as DNA, the CDR3 is TGTGCCAGTACCCGCCGGAGTGACACTGAAGCTTTCTTT. Its translation: CASTRRSDTEAFF.

The rearrangement uses TRBV5-1 and TRBJ2-3; TRBD2 matches 13 bases. Germline V CDR1 and CDR2: SGHRS, YFSETQ. V lost 2 bases and J lost 0; bases outside the gene matches: 9. The CDR3 consists of 19 residues. The CDR3 sequence: CASSLPTSGGTPSTDTQYF. The DNA of the CDR3 is TGCGCCAGCAGCTTACCGACTAGCGGGGGGACTCCTAGCACAGATACGCAGTATTTT.

The chain uses TRBV7-2 and TRBJ2-5, with 7 nucleotides matching TRBD2. CDR1 and CDR2 (germline): SGHTA, FQGNSA. The length of the CDR3 is 14 residues. J gave up 5 bases and V 0 bases, and 3 bases lay outside the gene matches. The CDR3 sequence is CASSLARGGETQYF. Here the CDR3 DNA reads TGTGCCAGCAGCTTAGCTCGGGGAGGGGAGACCCAGTACTTC. Full variable domain (outside the CDR3, taken from reference TRBV7-2 and TRBJ2-5): GAGVSQSPSNKVTEKGKDVELRCDPISGHTALYWYRQSLGQGLEFLIYFQGNSAPDKSGLPSDRFSAERTGGSVSTLTIQRTQQEDSAVYLCASSLARGGETQYFGPGTRLLVL.